Each of the 14 T cell receptor beta chains below was sequenced from the same sample in a study of T-cell memory formation after mild COVID-19. TCRdb used MiXCR to reprocess the 5' RACE reads, holding one entry per CDR3 protein. The sample shows 350,000 or so distinct CDR3 sequences, roughly 13% of them seen only once. The sample was PBMCs or a T cell subset sorted from them (not recorded which). The receptors were sampled from a man aged 18 to 30 who had mild COVID-19 (a few samples of this study predate the infection). Cell type and time point are not known.

The chain uses TRBV6-6 and TRBJ1-6; D ambiguous. Trimming left V 2 bases short and J 0 bases short, with 8 bases between. The CDR3 contains 16 residues. Germline V CDR1 and CDR2: MNHNY, SVGAGI (reference sequence). CDR3 sequence reads: CASSYEFPSYNSPLHF. Here the CDR3 DNA reads TGTGCCAGCAGTTACGAGTTTCCCTCCTATAATTCACCCCTCCACTTT.

The chain couples TRBV19 to TRBJ1-6; D ambiguous. CDR1 LNHDA and CDR2 SQIVND come from the germline V gene (reference sequence). Deletions cut 6 bases from V and 5 bases from J, with 8 bases between. The CDR3 is 13 amino acids. The CDR3 loop reads CASRELDNSPLHF. The CDR3 region has the DNA TGTGCCAGTAGGGAACTGGATAATTCACCCCTCCACTTT.

This chain uses TRBV2 with TRBJ1-6, with D possibly being TRBD1 (6 bases). Trimming removed 3 bases from V and 9 bases from J, with 15 bases in between. The CDR3 runs 15 residues. Per the germline V gene, CDR1 is SNHLY and CDR2 is FYNNEI. The CDR3 loop reads CASSDKPGAISPLHF. The CDR3 coding sequence is TGTGCCAGCAGTGATAAGCCGGGGGCGATTTCACCCCTCCACTTT.

For the CDR3, the DNA is TGCGCCAGCAGTGAGGGGCTCCTGGTAGATGGCTACACCTTC. It yields the protein CASSEGLLVDGYTF. The V gene is TRBV5-1, the J gene TRBJ1-2, with a possible D match to TRBD1 (5 bases). The length of the CDR3 is 14 residues. The germline V gene encodes CDR1 SGHRS and CDR2 YFSETQ. Trimming cost V 5 bases and J 6 bases, with 17 bases left between them.

The chain couples TRBV6-6 to TRBJ2-7, with TRBD1 matching over 7 bases. J lost 0 bases, V lost 6 bases, and 8 bases had no gene match. Germline CDR1 MNHNY, CDR2 SVGAGI (reference sequence). CDR3 length: 15 amino acids. The CDR3 loop is CASSFPGTASYEQYF. CDR3 nucleotides: TGTGCCAGCAGCTTTCCCGGGACAGCCTCCTACGAGCAGTACTTC.

The V call is TRBV12-3 or TRBV12-4, the J call TRBJ1-3; no definite D call. The CDR3 is 11 amino acids. Trimming removed 3 bases from V and 6 bases from J, with 3 bases in between. The CDR3 here is CASSFINTIYF. CDR3 DNA: TGTGCCAGCAGTTTCATAAACACCATATATTTT.

This clonotype was counted only a few times. The chain links TRBV25-1 to TRBJ2-7; a possible D gene is TRBD1 (6 bases). Germline CDR1 and CDR2: MGHDK and SYGVNS. This CDR3 region has 13 residues. Trimming took 2 bases from V and 4 from J, leaving 9 bases between them. CDR3 coding DNA: TGTGCCAGCAGTGAAGGGGGCTGGTACGAGCAGTACTTC. This sequence encodes CASSEGGWYEQYF.

This clonotype was seen a few times. This chain links TRBV2 with TRBJ2-1; possible D gene TRBD1, 6 bases. The CDR3 has 12 residues. V was shortened by 6 bases and J by 10 bases, with 13 bases between the two germline ends. Germline V gives CDR1 SNHLY, CDR2 FYNNEI. In DNA form, the CDR3 reads TGTGCCAGCAGCCTCAGGGGCGGGGAGCAGTTCTTC. As protein: CASSLRGGEQFF.

The sample holds many counts of this clonotype. The rearrangement joins TRBV7-2 to TRBJ2-1; D perhaps matches TRBD1 (6 bases). V dropped 1 base and J dropped 2 bases, with 9 bases sitting between them. The CDR3 has 15 amino acids. In germline, CDR1 is SGHTA, CDR2 FQGNSA. The CDR3 DNA follows: TGTGCCAGCAGCTTAGAGGGGGAACCCTACAATGAGCAGTTCTTC. Encoded protein: CASSLEGEPYNEQFF.

The chain recombines TRBV6-4 with TRBJ2-2, with D perhaps matching TRBD1 (6 bases). Trimming removed 6 bases at V and 6 bases at J, with 17 bases between. Per the germline V gene, CDR1 is MRHNA and CDR2 is SNTAGT. CDR3 length: 15 amino acids. This chain's CDR3 is CASSLRGGIPGELFF. CDR3 in DNA: TGTGCCAGCAGCCTACGAGGGGGAATTCCCGGGGAGCTGTTTTTT.

This rearrangement joins TRBV7-6 to TRBJ1-1; D might be TRBD1 (6 bases). The CDR3 extends over 13 amino acids. Germline CDR1 SGHVS, CDR2 FNYEAQ. V was shortened by 5 bases and J by 8 bases, with 15 bases between the two germline ends. CDR3 sequence reads: CASSLGQTAEAFF. CDR3 bases: TGTGCCAGCAGCCTCGGACAGACGGCCGAAGCTTTCTTT.

The chain has TRBV4-2 and TRBJ1-6, with unresolved D. V was trimmed by 8 bases and J by 6 bases, leaving 17 bases between them. From germline, CDR1 is LGHNA and CDR2 YNFKEQ. The CDR3 runs to 15 residues. CDR3 amino acids: CASGAGESGNSPLHF. As DNA, the CDR3 is TGTGCCAGCGGAGCGGGTGAGTCGGGTAATTCACCCCTCCACTTT.

This chain links TRBV20-1 with TRBJ2-4; TRBD2 aligns across 8 bases. This CDR3 contains 13 residues. Germline CDR1 reads DFQATT; CDR2 reads SNEGSKA (reference sequence). The CDR3 DNA sequence: TGCAGCACCCCTTCGGGGGGGCCGGACATTCAGTACTTC. Translated: CSTPSGGPDIQYF.

In this sample, this clonotype turned up a few times. The chain is built from TRBV12-3 or TRBV12-4 and TRBJ2-7; the match to TRBD2 covers 15 bases. This CDR3 region has 16 residues. V lost 3 bases to trimming and J lost 4 bases; unmatched junction nucleotides: 4. CDR3 residues: CASSFRTSGGAYEQYF. DNA of the CDR3: TGTGCCAGCAGTTTCCGGACTAGCGGGGGGGCATACGAGCAGTACTTC.